A selection of T cell receptor beta chains follows, all from one sample in a study of blood T cell repertoires in COVID-19. TCRdb's table, derived via immunoSEQ multiplex PCR, lists solely in-frame clones and lacks some. The table lists around 150,000 clones, around 82% of them singletons, with more than 3.5% in the top ten. The specimen sequenced was peripheral blood. These receptors came from a woman aged 55-69 years with acute or convalescent COVID-19. Each CDR3 is given with its conserved first and last residue. D genes are given only for firm matches. Some rows have no size entry. The others give once, few or many, or a class for an expanded clone.

>TRBV5-4|13|TRBD1|TRBJ2-7|-
CASSPGTGTEQYF
TGTGCCAGCAGCCCCGGGACAGGGACCGAGCAGTACTTC
>TRBV28|14|TRBD1|TRBJ1-5|-
CASSLGQDLGTQHF
TGTGCCAGCAGCCTAGGACAGGACCTGGGGACCCAGCATTTT
>TRBV28|12|-|TRBJ1-5|-
CASKTGHLAQHF
TGTGCCAGCAAAACGGGACACCTGGCCCAGCATTTT
>TRBV7-9|11|-|TRBJ1-2|-
CASSLGPGATF
TGTGCCAGCAGCTTGGGGCCAGGGGCCACCTTC
>TRBV7-3|13|TRBD1|TRBJ1-2|once
CASSPGQNYGYTF
TGTGCCAGCAGCCCGGGACAGAACTATGGCTACACCTTC
>TRBV19|12|-|TRBJ1-1|-
CASSIWQGQAFF
TGTGCCAGTAGTATTTGGCAGGGTCAAGCTTTCTTT
>TRBV5-1|14|-|TRBJ2-7|once
CASSLAGRVDEQYF
TGCGCCAGCAGCTTGGCGGGCAGGGTGGACGAGCAGTACTTC
>TRBV18|18|TRBD1|TRBJ2-5|-
CASSPRLEDRGPLRTQYF
TGTGCCAGCTCACCAAGGTTGGAGGACAGGGGGCCTCTCCGGACCCAGTACTTC
>TRBV27|14|TRBD1|TRBJ1-2|-
CASSKQGFRSGYTF
TGTGCCAGCAGTAAACAGGGGTTTAGGAGTGGCTACACCTTC
>TRBV7-9|15|-|TRBJ2-3|-
CASSLARGIVDTQYF
TGTGCCAGCAGCTTAGCGAGGGGGATAGTGGATACGCAGTATTTT
>TRBV5-1|15|-|TRBJ1-4|-
CASSWGLGANEKLFF
TGCGCCAGCAGCTGGGGGCTTGGGGCTAATGAAAAACTGTTTTTT
>TRBV19|15|-|TRBJ2-6|-
CASSRTGSGANVLTF
TGTGCCAGTAGCCGGACTGGCTCTGGGGCCAACGTCCTGACTTTC
>TRBV5-5|17|-|TRBJ2-7|-
CASSLTLRWRDSYEQYF
TGTGCCAGCAGCTTGACTCTGAGGTGGCGGGACAGTTACGAGCAGTACTTC
>TRBV4-1|15|TRBD1|TRBJ1-6|-
CASSHPGQINSPLHF
TGCGCCAGCAGCCACCCGGGACAGATTAATTCACCCCTCCACTTT
>TRBV6-1|15|TRBD2|TRBJ2-7|-
CASSEVWAGAYEQYF
TGTGCCAGCAGTGAAGTGTGGGCGGGAGCCTACGAGCAGTACTTC
>TRBV28|14|TRBD1|TRBJ1-6|-
CASSTGQGSSPLHF
TGTGCCAGCAGCACTGGACAGGGGAGTTCACCCCTCCACTTT
>TRBV2|14|-|TRBJ2-1|-
CASSELANTLEQFF
TGTGCCAGCAGTGAACTAGCGAACACCCTTGAGCAGTTCTTC
>TRBV6-2/TRBV6-3|17|TRBD2|TRBJ2-7|-
CASSYRPGLAGIWEQYF
TGTGCCAGCAGTTATAGACCGGGACTAGCGGGAATTTGGGAGCAGTACTTC
>TRBV29-1|13|-|TRBJ1-1|-
CSGRTVFGTEAFF
TGCAGCGGTAGGACAGTCTTCGGCACTGAAGCTTTCTTT
>TRBV4-1|14|TRBD2|TRBJ2-1|-
CASSLSGSVDEQFF
TGCGCCAGCAGCCTAAGCGGGAGTGTTGATGAGCAGTTCTTC
>TRBV24-1|15|TRBD1|TRBJ2-3|once
CATSVGGQGRDTQYF
TGTGCCACCAGTGTAGGGGGACAGGGGCGTGATACGCAGTATTTT
>TRBV5-5|11|-|TRBJ2-1|-
CASSSRIEQFF
TGTGCCAGCAGCTCGAGAATTGAGCAGTTCTTC
>TRBV3-1/TRBV3-2|16|TRBD2|TRBJ2-5|once
CASSQLAGSLGETQYF
TGTGCCAGCAGCCAACTAGCGGGATCCCTGGGCGAGACCCAGTACTTC
>TRBV5-1|14|TRBD1|TRBJ2-7|-
CASSWGTVPYEQYF
TGCGCCAGCAGCTGGGGGACAGTTCCCTACGAGCAGTACTTC
>TRBV6-4|14|TRBD1|TRBJ1-1|-
CASRTDRGHTEAFF
TGTGCCAGCAGAACCGACAGGGGCCACACTGAAGCTTTCTTT
>TRBV7-2|15|TRBD2|TRBJ2-4|-
CASSFQTSGSNIQYF
TGTGCCAGCAGCTTCCAGACTAGCGGGAGCAACATTCAGTACTTC
>TRBV7-9|16|TRBD1|TRBJ2-1|-
CASSQAGTDKYNEQFF
TGTGCCAGCAGCCAAGCAGGGACAGACAAATACAATGAGCAGTTCTTC
>TRBV7-8|12|-|TRBJ1-3|once
CASSLSVDTIYF
TGTGCCAGCAGCTTGTCAGTGGACACCATATATTTT
>TRBV5-1|15|TRBD1|TRBJ1-4|-
CASSPGQGQNEKLFF
TGCGCCAGCAGCCCGGGACAGGGGCAAAATGAAAAACTGTTTTTT
>TRBV6-5|13|-|TRBJ1-2|-
CASSRGGPYGYTF
TGTGCCAGCAGTCGCGGCGGCCCCTATGGCTACACCTTC
>TRBV7-7|16|-|TRBJ2-3|-
CASSLHGGRHTDTQYF
TGTGCTAGCAGCCTCCATGGGGGGAGGCATACAGATACGCAGTATTTT
>TRBV7-9|13|TRBD2|TRBJ2-1|-
CASSSAGALEQFF
TGTGCCAGCAGCTCAGCGGGAGCGCTTGAGCAGTTCTTC
>TRBV19|15|TRBD1|TRBJ1-2|-
CASSILGTVLYGYTF
TGTGCCAGTAGTATCCTCGGGACAGTTCTCTATGGCTACACCTTC
>TRBV19|13|-|TRBJ1-1|once
CASSARTVGEAFF
TGTGCCAGTAGTGCTCGGACAGTTGGTGAAGCTTTCTTT
>TRBV7-2|14|-|TRBJ2-7|-
CASSLLREQVEQYF
TGTGCCAGCAGCTTACTTCGGGAGCAGGTCGAGCAGTACTTC
>TRBV24-1|19|TRBD2|TRBJ2-1|-
CATSDPLTSGSGSYNEQFF
TGTGCCACCAGTGATCCTCTGACTAGCGGGAGTGGGTCCTACAATGAGCAGTTCTTC
>TRBV6-5|15|TRBD1|TRBJ1-2|-
CASRGTGASNYGYTF
TGTGCCAGCAGGGGAACAGGGGCAAGTAACTATGGCTACACCTTC
>TRBV18|16|-|TRBJ1-5|-
CASSPRTAGGNQPQHF
TGTGCCAGCTCACCACGGACAGCTGGAGGCAATCAGCCCCAGCATTTT
>TRBV7-9|14|-|TRBJ1-3|once
CASSTAGNGNTIYF
TGTGCCAGCAGCACCGCGGGTAACGGAAACACCATATATTTT
>TRBV29-1|11|-|TRBJ1-2|-
CSAAGAYGYTF
TGCAGCGCCGCGGGGGCCTATGGCTACACCTTC
>TRBV28|15|TRBD1|TRBJ1-1|few
CASSENRGRKTEAFF
TGTGCCAGCAGTGAAAACAGGGGGCGGAAGACTGAAGCTTTCTTT
>TRBV10-3|14|-|TRBJ2-7|-
CAISDTGSSYEQYF
TGTGCCATCTCCGATACCGGGAGCTCCTACGAGCAGTACTTC
>TRBV9|15|-|TRBJ2-4|-
CASSVEAGRSGIQYF
TGTGCCAGCAGCGTAGAGGCAGGTCGAAGCGGTATTCAGTACTTC
>TRBV7-8|14|TRBD1|TRBJ1-1|few
CASSFDRGLTEAFF
TGTGCCAGCAGCTTCGACAGGGGATTAACTGAAGCTTTCTTT
>TRBV18|17|TRBD1|TRBJ1-5|-
CASSPNELQGGNQPQHF
TGTGCCAGCTCACCAAACGAACTACAGGGGGGCAATCAGCCCCAGCATTTT
>TRBV25-1|15|TRBD2|TRBJ2-1|-
CASLSEFSGYNEQFF
TGTGCCAGCCTCTCTGAGTTTAGCGGGTACAATGAGCAGTTCTTC
>TRBV3-1/TRBV3-2|14|-|TRBJ2-6|-
CASSLTGGANVLTF
TGTGCCAGCAGCCTCACAGGGGGGGCCAACGTCCTGACTTTC
>TRBV19|15|TRBD1|TRBJ1-2|-
CASTSLGQGADGYTF
TGTGCCAGTACCTCCCTCGGACAGGGGGCTGACGGCTACACCTTC
>TRBV30|16|-|TRBJ1-2|-
CAWSYGSGHYSYGYTF
TGTGCCTGGAGTTACGGATCAGGGCACTATTCCTATGGCTACACCTTC
>TRBV4-3|15|-|TRBJ2-7|once
CASSQVGQSSNEQYF
TGCGCCAGCAGCCAAGTTGGGCAGTCCTCAAACGAGCAGTACTTC
>TRBV28|16|-|TRBJ1-1|-
CASSLVEQVMNTEAFF
TGTGCCAGCAGTTTAGTGGAACAGGTCATGAACACTGAAGCTTTCTTT
>TRBV7-9|16|TRBD2|TRBJ2-3|-
CASSRTSGSGTDTQYF
TGTGCCAGCAGCCGGACTAGCGGGAGTGGAACAGATACGCAGTATTTT
>TRBV6-5|15|-|TRBJ1-1|-
CASSPVRGIITEAFF
TGTGCCAGCAGCCCGGTCCGCGGTATCATCACTGAAGCTTTCTTT
>TRBV6-6|16|-|TRBJ2-5|-
CASSPGQTTYQETQYF
TGTGCCAGCAGCCCCGGACAGACCACGTACCAAGAGACCCAGTACTTC
>TRBV19|15|-|TRBJ1-5|-
CASSITGTLNQPQHF
TGTGCCAGTAGTATAACAGGAACACTCAATCAGCCCCAGCATTTT
>TRBV3-1/TRBV3-2|17|-|TRBJ1-2|-
CASSLYSNRVLGDGYTF
TGTGCCAGCAGCCTATATTCCAACAGGGTGTTAGGGGATGGCTACACCTTC
>TRBV11-3|14|-|TRBJ1-1|-
CASSLRPLASEAFF
TGTGCCAGCAGCTTGAGGCCTCTAGCTTCTGAAGCTTTCTTT
>TRBV6-2/TRBV6-3|13|TRBD1|TRBJ1-2|-
CASSDRQGRGYTF
TGTGCCAGCAGCGATAGACAGGGGCGAGGCTACACCTTC
>TRBV7-9|15|-|TRBJ2-1|-
CASTPGGFIWNEQFF
TGTGCCAGCACCCCCGGGGGATTCATATGGAATGAGCAGTTCTTC
>TRBV28|13|-|TRBJ1-6|-
CASSRVSNSPLHF
TGTGCCAGCAGCCGGGTCTCTAATTCACCCCTCCACTTT